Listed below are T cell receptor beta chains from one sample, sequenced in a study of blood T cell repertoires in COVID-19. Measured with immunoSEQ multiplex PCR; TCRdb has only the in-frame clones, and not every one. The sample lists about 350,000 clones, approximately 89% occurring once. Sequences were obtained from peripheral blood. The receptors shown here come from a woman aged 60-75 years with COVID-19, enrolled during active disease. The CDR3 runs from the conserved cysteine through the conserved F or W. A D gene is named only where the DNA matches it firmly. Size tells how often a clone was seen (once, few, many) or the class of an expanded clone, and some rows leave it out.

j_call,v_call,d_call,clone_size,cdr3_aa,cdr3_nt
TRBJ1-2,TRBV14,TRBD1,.,CASSRRDSLSLYGYTF,TGTGCCAGCAGCCGAAGGGACAGTTTATCTCTCTATGGCTACACCTTC
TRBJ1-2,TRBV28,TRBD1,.,CASSFLPGQASNYGYTF,TGTGCCAGCAGTTTTTTACCCGGACAGGCCTCTAACTATGGCTACACCTTC
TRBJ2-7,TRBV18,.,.,CASSNNYEQYF,TGTGCCAGCTCAAATAACTACGAGCAGTACTTC
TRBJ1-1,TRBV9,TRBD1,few,CASSVSGTVRNTEAFF,TGTGCCAGCAGCGTCTCCGGGACAGTGAGGAACACTGAAGCTTTCTTT
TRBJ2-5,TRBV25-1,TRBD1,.,CASSDPGQGKETQYF,TGTGCCAGCAGTGATCCTGGACAGGGAAAAGAGACCCAGTACTTC
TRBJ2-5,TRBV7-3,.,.,CASSLNDRWGTQYF,TGTGCCAGCAGCTTAAACGACAGATGGGGGACCCAGTACTTC
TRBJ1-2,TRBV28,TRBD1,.,CASSLAGGQGGSYGYTF,TGTGCCAGCAGTTTAGCGGGGGGACAGGGAGGTTCCTATGGCTACACCTTC
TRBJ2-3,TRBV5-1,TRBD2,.,CASSPLERGGSTQYF,TGCGCCAGCAGTCCCCTGGAGCGGGGGGGTAGTACGCAGTATTTT
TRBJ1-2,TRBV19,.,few,CASSIERGNGYTF,TGTGCCAGTAGTATAGAGAGAGGGAATGGCTACACCTTC
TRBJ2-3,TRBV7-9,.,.,CASSLGAVDTQYF,TGTGCCAGCAGCTTAGGAGCGGTAGATACGCAGTATTTT
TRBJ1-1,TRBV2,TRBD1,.,CASRDREAMNTEAFF,TGTGCCAGCCGGGACAGGGAAGCCATGAACACTGAAGCTTTCTTT
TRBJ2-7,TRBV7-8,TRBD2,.,CATRSQTSEASEQYF,TGTGCCACAAGGAGTCAGACTAGCGAGGCGAGCGAGCAGTACTTC
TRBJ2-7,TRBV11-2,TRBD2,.,CASSSSGGPSYEQYF,TGTGCCAGCAGCTCTAGCGGGGGACCTTCCTACGAGCAGTACTTC
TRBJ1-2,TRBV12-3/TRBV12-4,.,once,CASSASGTNGYTF,TGTGCCAGCAGTGCTTCGGGTACGAATGGCTACACCTTC
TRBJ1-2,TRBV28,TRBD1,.,CASSKGGTGGSGYTF,TGTGCCAGCAGTAAGGGAGGGACAGGGGGATCTGGCTACACCTTC
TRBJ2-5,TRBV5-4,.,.,CASSLGTKETQYF,TGTGCCAGCAGCTTGGGAACAAAAGAGACCCAGTACTTC
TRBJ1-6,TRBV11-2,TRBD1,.,CASSWRQGRGSPLHF,TGTGCCAGCAGCTGGCGACAGGGAAGGGGATCACCCCTCCACTTT
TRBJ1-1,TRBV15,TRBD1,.,CATSRDTRQGLTREAFF,TGTGCCACCAGCAGAGACACCCGACAGGGGTTAACCAGAGAAGCTTTCTTT
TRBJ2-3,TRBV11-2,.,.,CASSLARVGTDTQYF,TGTGCCAGCAGCTTAGCCCGCGTAGGCACAGATACGCAGTATTTT
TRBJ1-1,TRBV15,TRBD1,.,CATSRDTQGARGF,TGTGCCACCAGCAGAGATACACAGGGGGCCCGAGGATTT
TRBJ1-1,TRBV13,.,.,CASSLAPGNTEAFF,TGTGCCAGCAGCTTAGCTCCGGGAAACACTGAAGCTTTCTTT
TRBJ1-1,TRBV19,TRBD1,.,CASSESWDRGPYTEAFF,TGTGCCAGTAGTGAGTCCTGGGACAGGGGGCCATACACTGAAGCTTTCTTT
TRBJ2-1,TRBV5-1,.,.,CASSLGGAHNEQFF,TGCGCCAGCAGCTTGGGTGGGGCCCACAATGAGCAGTTCTTC
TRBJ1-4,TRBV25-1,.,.,CASSPRTVGNEKLFF,TGTGCCAGCAGTCCCCGGACAGTTGGTAATGAAAAACTGTTTTTT
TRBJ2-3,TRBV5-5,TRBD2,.,CASSPSSGGSTDTQYF,TGTGCCAGCAGCCCTTCTAGCGGGGGAAGCACAGATACGCAGTATTTT
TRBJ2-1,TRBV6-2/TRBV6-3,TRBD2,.,CASSWNQRAGRHNEQFF,TGTGCCAGCAGTTGGAATCAACGAGCGGGGCGCCACAATGAGCAGTTCTTC
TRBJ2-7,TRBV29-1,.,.,CSARHSYEQYF,TGCAGCGCCCGACATTCCTACGAGCAGTACTTC
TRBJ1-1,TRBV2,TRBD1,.,CASRDDRAAAEAFF,TGTGCCAGCAGGGATGACAGGGCTGCTGCTGAAGCTTTCTTT
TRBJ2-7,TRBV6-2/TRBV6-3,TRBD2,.,CASSPGGVFYEQYF,TGTGCCAGCAGCCCCGGGGGGGTCTTTTACGAGCAGTACTTC
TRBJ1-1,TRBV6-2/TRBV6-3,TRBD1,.,CASSYSGPGQGTEEAFF,TGTGCCAGCAGTTATTCGGGACCGGGACAGGGCACTGAAGAAGCTTTCTTT
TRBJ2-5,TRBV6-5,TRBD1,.,CASSYSAGGGETQYF,TGTGCCAGCAGTTACTCAGCAGGGGGCGGGGAGACCCAGTACTTC